A selection of T cell receptor beta chains follows, all from one sample in a study of CD8 T cells in ankylosing spondylitis. TCRdb ran MiXCR on the 5' RACE reads and lists one entry per CDR3 protein. The repertoire holds about 240,000 distinct CDR3 sequences, with roughly 8.6% as singletons. The material sequenced was blood, either unsorted or a sorted T cell fraction (not recorded which). These receptor sequences come from a male donor with ankylosing spondylitis or in good health (not recorded which). The CDR3 runs from the conserved cysteine through the conserved F or W. A D gene is named only where the DNA matches it firmly. The size of a clone is reported for some rows only, either as once, few or many, or as a class for expanded clones.

abundance: many; d_gene: -; j_gene: TRBJ1-5; v_gene: TRBV6-1; CDR3aa: CASSEGAGKQPQHF; CDR3nt: TGTGCCAGCAGTGAAGGGGCAGGGAAACAGCCCCAGCATTTT
abundance: many; d_gene: -; j_gene: TRBJ1-1; v_gene: TRBV7-8; CDR3aa: CASSLRDIWNTEAFF; CDR3nt: TGTGCCAGCAGCTTAAGGGACATTTGGAACACTGAAGCTTTCTTT
abundance: many; d_gene: -; j_gene: TRBJ1-4; v_gene: TRBV7-6; CDR3aa: CASSVDTLPEKLFF; CDR3nt: TGTGCCAGCAGCGTGGACACCCTTCCTGAAAAACTGTTTTTT
abundance: few; d_gene: -; j_gene: TRBJ1-1; v_gene: TRBV5-6; CDR3aa: CASSPAGGLLNTEAFF; CDR3nt: TGTGCCAGCAGCCCCGCGGGGGGTTTGTTGAACACTGAAGCTTTCTTT
abundance: many; d_gene: -; j_gene: TRBJ2-3; v_gene: TRBV9; CDR3aa: CASGGGAYVGTDTQYF; CDR3nt: TGTGCCAGCGGTGGAGGGGCTTATGTCGGCACAGATACGCAGTATTTT
abundance: many; d_gene: -; j_gene: TRBJ1-1; v_gene: TRBV12-3/TRBV12-4; CDR3aa: CASSLGPPNTEAFF; CDR3nt: TGTGCCAGCAGTTTAGGACCCCCGAACACTGAAGCTTTCTTT
abundance: -; d_gene: TRBD1; j_gene: TRBJ2-2; v_gene: TRBV5-1; CDR3aa: CASSLRTGGPHGELFF; CDR3nt: TGCGCCAGCAGCCTACGGACAGGGGGCCCCCACGGGGAGCTGTTTTTT
abundance: few; d_gene: TRBD1; j_gene: TRBJ2-7; v_gene: TRBV12-3/TRBV12-4; CDR3aa: CASSLAKYRDSLSSYEQYF; CDR3nt: TGTGCCAGCAGTTTAGCGAAATATAGGGACAGCCTCAGCTCCTACGAGCAGTACTTC
abundance: many; d_gene: TRBD2; j_gene: TRBJ2-1; v_gene: TRBV5-6; CDR3aa: CASSLTSGRLQYNEQFF; CDR3nt: TGTGCCAGCAGCTTGACTAGCGGGAGGCTACAATACAATGAGCAGTTCTTC
abundance: many; d_gene: -; j_gene: TRBJ2-5; v_gene: TRBV7-9; CDR3aa: CASKDRFQETQYF; CDR3nt: TGTGCCAGCAAAGACAGGTTCCAAGAGACCCAGTACTTC
abundance: many; d_gene: -; j_gene: TRBJ1-2; v_gene: TRBV28; CDR3aa: CASSPGRENPNYGYTF; CDR3nt: TGTGCCAGCAGTCCGGGACGCGAAAATCCTAACTATGGCTACACCTTC
abundance: many; d_gene: -; j_gene: TRBJ2-3; v_gene: TRBV12-3/TRBV12-4; CDR3aa: CASSSRTQYF; CDR3nt: TGTGCCAGCAGTTCCCGTACGCAGTATTTT
abundance: few; d_gene: -; j_gene: TRBJ1-1; v_gene: TRBV11-2; CDR3aa: CASSLDRGTGYTEAFF; CDR3nt: TGTGCCAGCAGCTTAGATCGGGGTACAGGGTACACTGAAGCTTTCTTT
abundance: many; d_gene: TRBD1; j_gene: TRBJ1-6; v_gene: TRBV20-1; CDR3aa: CSAPTGTGASPLHF; CDR3nt: TGCAGTGCACCAACCGGGACAGGGGCTTCACCCCTCCACTTT
abundance: many; d_gene: -; j_gene: TRBJ1-2; v_gene: TRBV20-1; CDR3aa: CSASPDRNYGYTF; CDR3nt: TGCAGTGCTAGCCCGGACAGAAACTATGGCTACACCTTC
abundance: many; d_gene: -; j_gene: TRBJ1-2; v_gene: TRBV15; CDR3aa: CATSRDRGSSYGYTF; CDR3nt: TGTGCCACCAGCAGAGATAGGGGCTCGAGCTATGGCTACACCTTC
abundance: many; d_gene: TRBD1; j_gene: TRBJ1-2; v_gene: TRBV12-3/TRBV12-4; CDR3aa: CASSSGQVNKYGYTF; CDR3nt: TGTGCCAGCAGTTCCGGACAGGTTAATAAGTATGGCTACACCTTC
abundance: many; d_gene: TRBD1; j_gene: TRBJ2-6; v_gene: TRBV18; CDR3aa: CASSQGQGSGANVLTF; CDR3nt: TGTGCCAGCTCACAGGGACAGGGCTCTGGGGCCAACGTCCTGACTTTC
abundance: few; d_gene: -; j_gene: TRBJ2-5; v_gene: TRBV6-2/TRBV6-3; CDR3aa: CASSYWDSRGETQYF; CDR3nt: TGTGCCAGCAGTTACTGGGACTCCAGGGGCGAGACCCAGTACTTC
abundance: many; d_gene: -; j_gene: TRBJ1-1; v_gene: TRBV11-2; CDR3aa: CASSLTGKAEAFF; CDR3nt: TGTGCCAGCAGCTTAACAGGGAAGGCGGAAGCTTTCTTT
abundance: -; d_gene: -; j_gene: TRBJ1-5; v_gene: TRBV12-3/TRBV12-4; CDR3aa: CASSPERSNQPQHF; CDR3nt: TGTGCCAGCAGCCCGGAAAGAAGCAATCAGCCCCAGCATTTT
abundance: many; d_gene: -; j_gene: TRBJ1-1; v_gene: TRBV20-1; CDR3aa: CSAPDSMNTEAFF; CDR3nt: TGCAGTGCACCGGACAGCATGAACACTGAAGCTTTCTTT
abundance: many; d_gene: -; j_gene: TRBJ1-2; v_gene: TRBV7-9; CDR3aa: CASSLGEPYYTF; CDR3nt: TGTGCCAGCAGCTTAGGGGAACCTTACTACACCTTC
abundance: many; d_gene: -; j_gene: TRBJ1-2; v_gene: TRBV20-1; CDR3aa: CSATKDTDYGYTF; CDR3nt: TGCAGTGCGACCAAGGACACCGACTATGGCTACACCTTC
abundance: many; d_gene: -; j_gene: TRBJ1-4; v_gene: TRBV4-3; CDR3aa: CASSQVGQRGEKLFF; CDR3nt: TGCGCCAGCAGCCAAGTTGGTCAACGTGGTGAAAAACTGTTTTTT
abundance: many; d_gene: -; j_gene: TRBJ2-6; v_gene: TRBV12-3/TRBV12-4; CDR3aa: CASSLVAYSVANVLTF; CDR3nt: TGTGCCAGCAGTTTAGTAGCGTACTCTGTGGCCAACGTCCTGACTTTC
abundance: -; d_gene: -; j_gene: TRBJ1-3; v_gene: TRBV18; CDR3aa: CASSPTADSGNTIYF; CDR3nt: TGTGCCAGCTCACCAACGGCGGACTCTGGAAACACCATATATTTT
abundance: many; d_gene: TRBD1; j_gene: TRBJ1-1; v_gene: TRBV5-1; CDR3aa: CASSPGQVPFLNTEAFF; CDR3nt: TGCGCCAGCAGCCCGGGACAGGTTCCTTTTTTGAACACTGAAGCTTTCTTT
abundance: many; d_gene: -; j_gene: TRBJ2-3; v_gene: TRBV27; CDR3aa: CASSPGTRGDTQYF; CDR3nt: TGTGCCAGCAGTCCAGGGACTCGGGGGGATACGCAGTATTTT
abundance: many; d_gene: -; j_gene: TRBJ1-5; v_gene: TRBV10-2; CDR3aa: CASSEMGLDNQPQHF; CDR3nt: TGCGCCAGCAGTGAGATGGGGTTGGATAATCAGCCCCAGCATTTT
abundance: many; d_gene: TRBD2; j_gene: TRBJ2-3; v_gene: TRBV20-1; CDR3aa: CSASGGPTTDTQYF; CDR3nt: TGCAGTGCTTCGGGAGGCCCCACCACAGATACGCAGTATTTT
abundance: many; d_gene: -; j_gene: TRBJ2-1; v_gene: TRBV10-2; CDR3aa: CASSEGYSNEQFF; CDR3nt: TGCGCCAGCAGTGAGGGTTATAGCAATGAGCAGTTCTTC
abundance: many; d_gene: -; j_gene: TRBJ2-1; v_gene: TRBV9; CDR3aa: CASSVDRRSSYNEQFF; CDR3nt: TGTGCCAGCAGCGTAGACCGGCGGAGCTCCTACAATGAGCAGTTCTTC
abundance: -; d_gene: -; j_gene: TRBJ2-7; v_gene: TRBV20-1; CDR3aa: CSARASRFSSYEQYF; CDR3nt: TGCAGTGCTAGAGCCAGCAGGTTCAGCTCCTACGAGCAGTACTTC
abundance: few; d_gene: -; j_gene: TRBJ1-1; v_gene: TRBV9; CDR3aa: CASSPDPHTEAFF; CDR3nt: TGTGCCAGCAGCCCCGACCCCCACACTGAAGCTTTCTTT
abundance: few; d_gene: -; j_gene: TRBJ2-3; v_gene: TRBV5-5; CDR3aa: CASSSSGLSTDTQYF; CDR3nt: TGTGCCAGCAGCTCCTCGGGACTCAGCACAGATACGCAGTATTTT
abundance: many; d_gene: -; j_gene: TRBJ2-7; v_gene: TRBV7-9; CDR3aa: CASTPGDSEHEQYF; CDR3nt: TGTGCCAGCACCCCGGGAGACTCCGAGCACGAGCAGTACTTC
abundance: many; d_gene: TRBD1; j_gene: TRBJ2-1; v_gene: TRBV5-1; CDR3aa: CASSLGGTGRPNEQFF; CDR3nt: TGCGCCAGCAGCTTGGGGGGGACAGGGAGGCCTAATGAGCAGTTCTTC
abundance: many; d_gene: -; j_gene: TRBJ2-5; v_gene: TRBV7-2; CDR3aa: CASSSRGALETQYF; CDR3nt: TGTGCCAGCAGCTCCCGAGGAGCGTTGGAGACCCAGTACTTC
abundance: -; d_gene: TRBD2; j_gene: TRBJ2-1; v_gene: TRBV5-1; CDR3aa: CASSLWWTSGSPRGYNEQFF; CDR3nt: TGCGCCAGCAGCTTGTGGTGGACTAGCGGGAGCCCCCGGGGGTACAATGAGCAGTTCTTC
abundance: many; d_gene: TRBD2; j_gene: TRBJ2-1; v_gene: TRBV6-2/TRBV6-3; CDR3aa: CASSPILGTSGGVSSYNEQFF; CDR3nt: TGTGCCAGCAGTCCCATCCTAGGGACTAGCGGGGGAGTAAGCTCCTACAATGAGCAGTTCTTC
abundance: many; d_gene: -; j_gene: TRBJ1-2; v_gene: TRBV5-5; CDR3aa: CASSQISQGSYGYTF; CDR3nt: TGTGCCAGCAGCCAAATTTCCCAGGGGAGCTATGGCTACACCTTC
abundance: many; d_gene: -; j_gene: TRBJ2-7; v_gene: TRBV20-1; CDR3aa: CSAGGPTYEQYF; CDR3nt: TGCAGTGCGGGGGGGCCTACCTACGAGCAGTACTTC
abundance: many; d_gene: -; j_gene: TRBJ1-6; v_gene: TRBV20-1; CDR3aa: CSARGPGALHF; CDR3nt: TGCAGTGCTAGGGGTCCGGGGGCCCTCCACTTT
abundance: few; d_gene: -; j_gene: TRBJ1-5; v_gene: TRBV6-1; CDR3aa: CASSEGVSPNQPQHF; CDR3nt: TGTGCCAGCAGTGAAGGGGTTAGCCCCAATCAGCCCCAGCATTTT
abundance: many; d_gene: -; j_gene: TRBJ2-7; v_gene: TRBV20-1; CDR3aa: CSASPGRHSYEQYF; CDR3nt: TGCAGTGCTAGTCCTGGGCGACATTCCTACGAGCAGTACTTC
abundance: many; d_gene: -; j_gene: TRBJ1-1; v_gene: TRBV20-1; CDR3aa: CSVRGAFF; CDR3nt: TGCAGTGTTAGGGGCGCTTTCTTT
abundance: many; d_gene: -; j_gene: TRBJ1-2; v_gene: TRBV7-9; CDR3aa: CATRAPLNYGYTF; CDR3nt: TGTGCCACTCGGGCACCACTAAACTATGGCTACACCTTC
abundance: few; d_gene: -; j_gene: TRBJ1-6; v_gene: TRBV7-8; CDR3aa: CASSGGSSGNSPLHF; CDR3nt: TGTGCCAGCAGCGGCGGGTCCTCTGGAAATTCACCCCTCCACTTT
abundance: many; d_gene: TRBD1; j_gene: TRBJ2-6; v_gene: TRBV10-3; CDR3aa: CAISEDRGVGSGANVLTF; CDR3nt: TGTGCCATCAGTGAAGACAGGGGAGTTGGCTCTGGGGCCAACGTCCTGACTTTC
abundance: many; d_gene: -; j_gene: TRBJ2-2; v_gene: TRBV24-1; CDR3aa: CATSGVSPSGELFF; CDR3nt: TGTGCCACCAGTGGGGTATCTCCGTCCGGGGAGCTGTTTTTT
abundance: many; d_gene: TRBD1; j_gene: TRBJ1-2; v_gene: TRBV12-3/TRBV12-4; CDR3aa: CASTADRGYGYTF; CDR3nt: TGTGCCAGCACCGCCGACAGGGGCTATGGCTACACCTTC
abundance: -; d_gene: -; j_gene: TRBJ2-2; v_gene: TRBV29-1; CDR3aa: CSVREGANTGELFF; CDR3nt: TGCAGCGTCAGGGAAGGGGCGAACACCGGGGAGCTGTTTTTT
abundance: many; d_gene: TRBD2; j_gene: TRBJ2-2; v_gene: TRBV10-2; CDR3aa: CASSGVTSGVSELFF; CDR3nt: TGCGCCAGCAGTGGGGTGACTAGCGGGGTCTCAGAGCTGTTTTTT
abundance: many; d_gene: -; j_gene: TRBJ2-7; v_gene: TRBV4-3; CDR3aa: CASSQGSGPYEQYF; CDR3nt: TGCGCCAGCAGCCAAGGTAGCGGTCCCTACGAGCAGTACTTC
abundance: -; d_gene: TRBD2; j_gene: TRBJ2-5; v_gene: TRBV20-1; CDR3aa: CSARDLERGTQETQYF; CDR3nt: TGCAGTGCTAGAGATCTTGAGCGGGGAACCCAAGAGACCCAGTACTTC
abundance: -; d_gene: TRBD1; j_gene: TRBJ1-5; v_gene: TRBV12-3/TRBV12-4; CDR3aa: CASSLTGGLNQPQHF; CDR3nt: TGTGCCAGCAGTCTGACAGGGGGACTCAATCAGCCCCAGCATTTT
abundance: many; d_gene: -; j_gene: TRBJ1-2; v_gene: TRBV29-1; CDR3aa: CSVEAGFNYGYTF; CDR3nt: TGCAGCGTTGAGGCAGGGTTTAACTATGGCTACACCTTC
abundance: few; d_gene: -; j_gene: TRBJ2-1; v_gene: TRBV5-1; CDR3aa: CASSFSGQSSYNEQFF; CDR3nt: TGCGCCAGCAGCTTCAGCGGGCAGAGCTCCTACAATGAGCAGTTCTTC